This T cell receptor beta chain originates from a study of blood T cell repertoires in COVID-19. As for the study in general: Whether acute or convalescent, the COVID-19 samples came from the United States, Italy and Spain.

Profiled with immunoSEQ multiplex PCR; TCRdb holds only in-frame clones, not every one. Here the sample spans about 330,000 clones, about 90% being singletons. V lost 4 bases, J lost 4 bases, and 2 bases stayed unmatched. The CDR3 spans 13 residues. Looked up from germline, CDR1 is LGHNT and CDR2 is FRNRAP. Participants, roughly 18 to 90 years old, spanned 24 US areas. This clone was counted between two and nine times. This receptor was taken from a woman aged 25 to 39 who had recovered from COVID-19. Specimen: PBMCs or T cells enriched from blood (not recorded which). This chain joins TRBV12-5 and TRBJ2-5; 8 nucleotides match TRBD1. The CDR3 nucleotides read TGTGCTAGTGGTTCCGGACAGGGAGAGACCCAGTACTTC. It is translated as CASGSGQGETQYF.